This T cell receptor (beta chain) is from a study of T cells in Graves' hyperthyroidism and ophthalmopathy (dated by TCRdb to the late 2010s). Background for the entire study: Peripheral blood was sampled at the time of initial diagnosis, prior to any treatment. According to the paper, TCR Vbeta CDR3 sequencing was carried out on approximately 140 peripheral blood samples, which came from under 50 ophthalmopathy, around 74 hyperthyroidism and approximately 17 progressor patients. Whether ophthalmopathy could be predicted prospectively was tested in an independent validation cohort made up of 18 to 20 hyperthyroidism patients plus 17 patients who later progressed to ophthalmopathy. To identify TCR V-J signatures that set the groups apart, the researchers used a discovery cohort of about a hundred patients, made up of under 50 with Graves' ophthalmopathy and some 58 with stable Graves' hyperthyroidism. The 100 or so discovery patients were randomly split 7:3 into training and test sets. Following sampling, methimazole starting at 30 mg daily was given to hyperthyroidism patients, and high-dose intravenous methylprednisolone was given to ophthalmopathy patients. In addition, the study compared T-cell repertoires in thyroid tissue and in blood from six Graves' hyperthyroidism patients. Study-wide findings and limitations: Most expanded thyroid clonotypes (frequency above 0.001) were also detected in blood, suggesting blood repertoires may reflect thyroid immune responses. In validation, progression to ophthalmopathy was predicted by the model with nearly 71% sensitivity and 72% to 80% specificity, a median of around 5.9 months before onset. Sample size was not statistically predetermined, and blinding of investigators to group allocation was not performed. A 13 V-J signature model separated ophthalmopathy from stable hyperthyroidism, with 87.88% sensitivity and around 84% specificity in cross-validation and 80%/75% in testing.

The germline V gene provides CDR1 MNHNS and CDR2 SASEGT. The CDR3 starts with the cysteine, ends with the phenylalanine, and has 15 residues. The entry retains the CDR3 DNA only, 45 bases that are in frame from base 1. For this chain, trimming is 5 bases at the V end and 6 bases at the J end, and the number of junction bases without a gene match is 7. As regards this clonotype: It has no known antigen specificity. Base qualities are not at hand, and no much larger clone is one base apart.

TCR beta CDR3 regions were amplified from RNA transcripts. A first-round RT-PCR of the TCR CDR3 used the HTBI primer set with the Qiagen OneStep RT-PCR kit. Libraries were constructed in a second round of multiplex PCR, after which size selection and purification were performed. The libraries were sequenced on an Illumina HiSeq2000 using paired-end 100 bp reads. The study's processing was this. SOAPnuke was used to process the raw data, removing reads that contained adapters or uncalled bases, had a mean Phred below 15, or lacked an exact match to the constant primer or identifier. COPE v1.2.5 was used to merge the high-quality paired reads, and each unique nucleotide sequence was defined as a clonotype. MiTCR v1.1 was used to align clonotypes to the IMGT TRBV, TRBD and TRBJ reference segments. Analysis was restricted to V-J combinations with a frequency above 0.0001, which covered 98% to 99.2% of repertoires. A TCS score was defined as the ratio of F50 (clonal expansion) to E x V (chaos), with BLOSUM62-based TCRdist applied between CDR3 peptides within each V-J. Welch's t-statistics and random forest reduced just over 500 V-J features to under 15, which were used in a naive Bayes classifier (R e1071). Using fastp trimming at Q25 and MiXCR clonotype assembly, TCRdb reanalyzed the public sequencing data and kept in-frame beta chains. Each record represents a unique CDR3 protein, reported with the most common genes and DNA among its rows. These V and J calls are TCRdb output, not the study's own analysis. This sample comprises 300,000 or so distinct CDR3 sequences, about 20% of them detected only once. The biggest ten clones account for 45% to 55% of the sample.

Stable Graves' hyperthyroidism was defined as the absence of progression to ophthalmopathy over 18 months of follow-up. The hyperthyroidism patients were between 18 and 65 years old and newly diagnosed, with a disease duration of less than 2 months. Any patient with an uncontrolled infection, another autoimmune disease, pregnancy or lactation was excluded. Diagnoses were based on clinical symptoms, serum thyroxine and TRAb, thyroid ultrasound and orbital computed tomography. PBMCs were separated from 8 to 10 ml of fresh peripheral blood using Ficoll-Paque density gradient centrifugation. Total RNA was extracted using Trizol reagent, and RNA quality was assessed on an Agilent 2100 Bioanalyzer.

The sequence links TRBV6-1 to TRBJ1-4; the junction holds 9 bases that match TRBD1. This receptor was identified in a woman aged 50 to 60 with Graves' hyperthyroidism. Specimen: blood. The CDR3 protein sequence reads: CASSPPGQGDEKLFF. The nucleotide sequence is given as TGTGCCAGCAGTCCCCCGGGACAGGGAGATGAAAAACTGTTTTTT.